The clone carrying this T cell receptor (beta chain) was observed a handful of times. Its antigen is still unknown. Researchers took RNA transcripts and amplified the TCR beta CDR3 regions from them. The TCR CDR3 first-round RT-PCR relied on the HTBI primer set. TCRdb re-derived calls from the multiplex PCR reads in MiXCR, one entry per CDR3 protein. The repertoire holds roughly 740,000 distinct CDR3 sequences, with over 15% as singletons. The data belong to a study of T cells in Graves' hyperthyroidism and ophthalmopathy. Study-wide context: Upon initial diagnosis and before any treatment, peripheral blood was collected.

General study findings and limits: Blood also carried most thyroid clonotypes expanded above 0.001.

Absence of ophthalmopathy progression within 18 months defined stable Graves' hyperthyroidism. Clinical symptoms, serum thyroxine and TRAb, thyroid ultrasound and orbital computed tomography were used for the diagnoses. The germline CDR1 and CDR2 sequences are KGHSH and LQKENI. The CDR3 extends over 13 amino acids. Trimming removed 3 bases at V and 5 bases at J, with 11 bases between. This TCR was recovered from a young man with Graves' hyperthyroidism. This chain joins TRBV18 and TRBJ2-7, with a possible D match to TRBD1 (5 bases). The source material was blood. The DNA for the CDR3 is TGTGCCAGCTCACCTTTACAGGTGCACGAGCAGTACTTC. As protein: CASSPLQVHEQYF.